This TCR beta chain is drawn from a study of CD8+CD57+ T cells in acquired aplastic anemia. Looking at the study overall: The mean DNA yield obtained from sorted CD4+ and CD8+ cells came to approximately 3.2 ug.

The CDR3 length is 14 residues. CDR1 ENHRY and CDR2 SYGVKD come from the germline V gene. The use of genomic DNA as template underpinned the TCR beta VDJ and CDR3 profiling. From the reads, TCRdb called clonotypes with MiXCR, one entry per CDR3 protein. The data hold 120,000 or so distinct CDR3 sequences, with 58% observed a single time. With regard to this clonotype: One end of the junction fails to match germline, which may point to a read error.

It was patients with CD8+CD57+ cell expansion by flow cytometry who were chosen for sequencing. This chain uses TRBV10-3 with TRBJ2-7; D may match TRBD1 or TRBD2 (5 bases each). Sample: sorted CD4+, CD8+, or CD8+CD57+ T cells (not recorded which) from PBMCs. The clonotype originates from a human donor with aplastic anemia. Written as DNA, the CDR3 is TGTGCCAGCAGTACCGCGAGGGGCCCCTACGAGCAGTACTTC. Its protein product is CASSTARGPYEQYF.